This T cell receptor (beta chain) was observed in a study of cytomegalovirus exposure and HLA in healthy donors. It was with 60 Vbeta and 13 Jbeta primers that the PCR ran. TCRdb keeps only in-frame clones here, not all; method: immunoSEQ multiplex PCR. The sample consists of roughly 180,000 clones, 70% to 85% of them appearing once. Study-wide results and caveats: In a later analysis, TCR beta V- and J-gene trimming was associated with a missense DCLRE1C variant. The study designated 160 or so TCR beta chains cytomegalovirus-associated.

V was cut by 0 bases and J by 2 bases, with 12 bases left in between. Germline CDR1 and CDR2: SGHDT and YYEEEE. There are 16 residues in the CDR3. This clone was seen more than once but under ten times. Its specificity is not known. Material for sequencing was PBMCs. The clonotype originates from a man aged 18 to 30 in good health and CMV-seronegative. The rearrangement joins TRBV5-6 to TRBJ1-3, with D tentatively TRBD1 (5 bases). DNA for the CDR3: TGTGCCAGCAGCTTGGCCCGGTGGGGGGCTGGAAACACCATATATTTT. This translates into CASSLARWGAGNTIYF.